The 18 T cell receptor beta chains presented below share a single source sample, sequenced in a study of blood T cell repertoires in COVID-19. The method was immunoSEQ multiplex PCR; TCRdb's version includes in-frame clones alone and lacks a portion of them. Here the sample spans 55,000 to 65,000 clones, approximately 87% being singletons. The sequenced sample consisted of peripheral blood. These receptors came from a man aged 55 to 70 with active or convalescent COVID-19.

The chain couples TRBV5-6 to TRBJ1-2; a possible D gene is TRBD1 (5 bases). The germline V gene has CDR1 SGHDT and CDR2 YYEEEE. The CDR3 runs 16 residues. With 0 bases removed from V and 2 bases from J, the gap between germline ends came to 14 bases. The CDR3 reads CASSLGSGIRNYGYTF. The CDR3 DNA sequence: TGTGCCAGCAGCTTGGGGTCAGGGATCCGAAACTATGGCTACACCTTC.

J is TRBJ1-6 and V is TRBV7-8; TRBD1 aligns across 8 bases. CDR1 and CDR2 from the germline V gene are SGHVS and FQNEAQ. The CDR3 has 16 amino acids. V gave up 1 base and J gave up 7 bases; unmatched junction bases: 6. This CDR3 is CASSLGRTGINSPLHF. CDR3 DNA sequence: TGTGCCAGCAGCTTAGGGAGGACAGGGATAAATTCACCCCTCCACTTT. The full variable domain, in which reference TRBV7-8 and TRBJ1-6 provide the parts outside the CDR3, is GAGVSQSPRYKVAKRGQDVALRCDPISGHVSLFWYQQALGQGPEFLTYFQNEAQLDKSGLPSDRFFAERPEGSVSTLKIQRTQQEDSAVYLCASSLGRTGINSPLHFGNGTRLTVT.

The chain employs TRBV3-1 (or the pseudogene TRBV3-2) and TRBJ2-3; D may be TRBD1 (6 bases). Between the trimmed V and J ends, which lost 4 bases and 4 bases, there was a span of 9 bases. In germline, CDR1 is LGHDT, CDR2 YNNKEL (reference sequence). The CDR3 covers 13 residues. The DNA for the CDR3 is TGTGCCAGCAGCCGGAACAGGGCAGATACGCAGTATTTT. As protein: CASSRNRADTQYF.

This chain links TRBV7-3 with TRBJ2-1; 9 bases map to TRBD2. The ends lost 2 bases at V and 10 bases at J; junction bases unmatched: 9. The CDR3 loop spans 15 amino acids. The germline V gene has CDR1 SGHTA and CDR2 FQGTGA. The CDR3 loop reads CASSLGGGAGWEQFF. CDR3 DNA sequence: TGTGCCAGCAGCTTAGGCGGGGGGGCCGGCTGGGAGCAGTTCTTC. The full variable domain, its missing parts supplied by reference TRBV7-3 and TRBJ2-1, is GAGVSQTPSNKVTEKGKYVELRCDPISGHTALYWYRQSLGQGPEFLIYFQGTGAADDSGLPNDRFFAVRPEGSVSTLKIQRTERGDSAVYLCASSLGGGAGWEQFFGPGTRLTVL.

This chain links TRBV28 with TRBJ2-7; 9 bases align to TRBD1. Germline loops: CDR1 MDHEN, CDR2 SYDVKM. Trimming took 5 bases from V and 4 from J; bases not matched to a gene: 9. This CDR3 region has 15 residues. The CDR3 bases are TGTGCCAGCAGTATAGGGACAGGGTCGCTTTACGAGCAGTACTTC. It codes for CASSIGTGSLYEQYF. Supplemented by reference TRBV28 and TRBJ2-7, the full variable domain reads DVKVTQSSRYLVKRTGEKVFLECVQDMDHENMFWYRQDPGLGLRLIYFSYDVKMKEKGDIPEGYSVSREKKERFSLILESASTNQTSMYLCASSIGTGSLYEQYFGPGTRLTVT.

The V gene is TRBV7-9, the J gene TRBJ2-7, with D uncertain. Trimming left V 2 bases short and J 3 bases short, with 5 bases between. The CDR3 has 12 residues. Looked up from germline, CDR1 is SEHNR and CDR2 is FQNEAQ (reference sequence). This CDR3 reads CASSLTDYEQYF. The CDR3 DNA follows: TGTGCCAGCAGCTTAACAGACTACGAGCAGTACTTC.

The V gene is TRBV6-6, the J gene TRBJ2-7, with D perhaps TRBD2 (5 bases). Looked up from germline, CDR1 is MNHNY and CDR2 is SVGAGI (reference sequence). V lost 6 bases and J lost 3, with 12 bases in between. The CDR3 contains 13 residues. The CDR3 nucleotides read TGTGCCAGCAGGGACTGGAGGAACTACGAGCAGTACTTC. It encodes CASRDWRNYEQYF.

This chain links TRBV6-5 with TRBJ1-2; TRBD1 might be the D (6 bases). V was trimmed by 7 bases and J by 7 bases, leaving 16 bases between them. Germline V lookup: CDR1 MNHEY, CDR2 SVGAGI. This CDR3 has 13 amino acids. The CDR3 DNA follows: TGTGCCAGCACCCTACAGGGCGGCACTGGCTACACCTTC. It codes for CASTLQGGTGYTF.

In this sample, this clone turned up once. The chain combines TRBV2 with TRBJ1-5; 7 nucleotides align to TRBD1. The J segment lost 6 bases and the V segment lost 2 bases, leaving 7 bases of the junction unmatched. CDR1 is SNHLY, CDR2 FYNNEI, per germline. The CDR3 runs 15 residues. DNA for the CDR3: TGTGCCAGCAGTGAAAGGGGGCAGTACGGTCAGCCCCAGCATTTT. It specifies CASSERGQYGQPQHF.

This chain links TRBV7-2 with TRBJ1-4, with TRBD1 as a possible D gene (6 bases). Germline lookup yields CDR1 SGHTA and CDR2 FQGNSA. The CDR3 is 15 amino acids. V was cut by 5 bases and J by 1 base, with 11 bases left in between. The CDR3 bases are TGTGCCAGCAGCCCACAGGGTAGAACTAATGAAAAACTGTTTTTT. This translates into CASSPQGRTNEKLFF.

This clone is a singleton in its sample. This sequence joins TRBV3-1 (or the pseudogene TRBV3-2) and TRBJ2-3; D call uncertain. The CDR3 is 16 amino acids. Germline V gives CDR1 LGHDT, CDR2 YNNKEL (reference sequence). Trimming shortened V by 0 bases and J by 4 bases, and 14 bases separated the two germline ends. As DNA, the CDR3 is TGTGCCAGCAGCCAAGAAGGCCGACTCGGGTCAGATACGCAGTATTTT. Residues: CASSQEGRLGSDTQYF.

This chain uses TRBV27 with TRBJ2-7; 8 bases are shared with TRBD2. This CDR3 is 15 amino acids long. CDR1 is MNHEY and CDR2 is SMNVEV in the germline V gene (reference sequence). After removal of 2 bases from V and 5 bases from J, the junction contained 8 bases not matched to a gene. This CDR3 is CASSLGVAGFDEQYF. The DNA for the CDR3 is TGTGCCAGCAGTTTAGGGGTAGCGGGGTTCGACGAGCAGTACTTC.

This chain joins TRBV5-6 and TRBJ2-1; D might be TRBD2 (6 bases). The germline V gene encodes CDR1 SGHDT and CDR2 YYEEEE. The CDR3 is 12 residues long. V was clipped by 3 bases and J by 6 bases, with 7 bases between them. The CDR3 loop is CASSWTTNEQFF. In DNA form, the CDR3 reads TGTGCCAGCAGCTGGACTACCAATGAGCAGTTCTTC.

The chain is built from TRBV7-2 and TRBJ1-5, with 8 positions matching TRBD1. Trimming cost V 5 bases and J 7 bases; bases outside gene matches: 10. The CDR3 covers 15 residues. Germline assignment: CDR1 SGHTA and CDR2 FQGNSA. The CDR3 bases are TGTGCCAGCAGCCCACAGGGGGGGATCCCGCAGCCCCAGCATTTT. Encoded protein: CASSPQGGIPQPQHF. Together with reference TRBV7-2 and TRBJ1-5, the CDR3 gives the full variable domain: GAGVSQSPSNKVTEKGKDVELRCDPISGHTALYWYRQSLGQGLEFLIYFQGNSAPDKSGLPSDRFSAERTGGSVSTLTIQRTQQEDSAVYLCASSPQGGIPQPQHFGDGTRLSIL.

Written as DNA, the CDR3 is TGTGCCAGCTCACAAGACAGGGAAAATTCACCCCTCCACTTT. This encodes CASSQDRENSPLHF. The chain couples TRBV18 to TRBJ1-6; the match to TRBD1 covers 7 bases. J was trimmed by 7 bases and V by 4 bases; bases with no gene match: 4. CDR3 length: 14 amino acids. Germline lookup yields CDR1 KGHSH and CDR2 LQKENI.

The V and J genes are TRBV7-3 and TRBJ2-2, with D possibly matching TRBD1 (6 bases). The germline CDR1 and CDR2 sequences are SGHTA and FQGTGA. The CDR3 runs to 15 residues. V lost 4 bases to trimming and J lost 1 base, with 10 bases between them. The CDR3, as DNA: TGTGCCAGCAGCTCACCGGGACAGAACACCGGGGAGCTGTTTTTT. Translation: CASSSPGQNTGELFF.

The chain recombines TRBV5-1 with TRBJ2-7; 9 positions agree with TRBD1. The CDR3 is 20 amino acids. Germline-derived CDR1 and CDR2 are SGHRS and YFSETQ. V was pared by 0 bases and J by 0 bases, with 16 bases of the junction left unmatched. CDR3 in DNA: TGCGCCAGCAGCTTGGTTCCGATAAGGGGACAGGGCGTTTCCTCCTACGAGCAGTACTTC. Translation: CASSLVPIRGQGVSSYEQYF.

V and J are TRBV14 and TRBJ2-1; tentatively, D is TRBD2 (6 bases). Trimming removed 1 base at V and 6 bases at J, with 22 bases between. The CDR3 has 18 amino acids. Per germline, CDR1 SGHDN and CDR2 FVKESK. The CDR3 DNA follows: TGTGCCAGCAGCCAAGCGGGGTTGGTAGCAGGGCGGGGCAATGAGCAGTTCTTC. It codes for CASSQAGLVAGRGNEQFF.